What follows are 19 T cell receptor beta chains derived from one specimen sequenced in a study of blood T cell repertoires in COVID-19. Using immunoSEQ multiplex PCR, the repertoire was profiled, and TCRdb retains in-frame clones only, with some absent. The repertoire includes a few hundred thousand clones, 90% of them detected once, and 1.5% to 2% sits in the top ten. The sample was PBMCs or T cells enriched from blood (not recorded which). These receptors originate from a woman in her late teens or twenties with acute COVID-19.

This rearrangement joins TRBV4-2 to TRBJ2-1; tentative D call: TRBD2 (5 bases). Germline V gives CDR1 LGHNA, CDR2 YNFKEQ. CDR3 size: 14 residues. V lost 0 bases and J lost 5, with 8 bases in between. Here the CDR3 DNA reads TGTGCCAGCAGCCAAGAGGGGAGCGACAATGAGCAGTTCTTC. Translating it yields CASSQEGSDNEQFF.

This chain uses TRBV24-1 with TRBJ2-1; perhaps TRBD2 as D (6 bases). The CDR3 contains 12 residues. Germline lookup yields CDR1 KGHDR and CDR2 SFDVKD. V lost 9 bases to trimming and J lost 4 bases, with 9 bases between them. The DNA for the CDR3 is TGTGCCACCGGCGGAGGGTACAATGAGCAGTTCTTC. Encoded protein: CATGGGYNEQFF.

The count of this clone is one. The CDR3 nucleotides read TGTGCCAGTAGTATAGCCCACTGGGCCACTGAAGCTTTCTTT. It specifies CASSIAHWATEAFF. The chain couples TRBV19 to TRBJ1-1; D is undetermined. The CDR3 length is 14 residues. Between the trimmed V and J ends, which lost 1 base and 4 bases, there was a span of 10 bases. Per the germline V gene, CDR1 is LNHDA and CDR2 is SQIVND (reference sequence).

The chain joins TRBV18 to TRBJ1-3; 7 positions agree with TRBD1. CDR1 and CDR2 from the germline V gene are KGHSH and LQKENI. V lost 5 bases, J lost 0 bases, and 13 bases stayed unmatched. The CDR3 spans 18 residues. The CDR3 nucleotides read TGTGCCAGCTCATTCCCCGGGACAGCCGATAGCTCTGGAAACACCATATATTTT. This gives the protein CASSFPGTADSSGNTIYF.

This clone was seen more than once but under ten times. The rearrangement uses TRBV3-1 (or the pseudogene TRBV3-2) and TRBJ2-1, with 10 bases lining up with TRBD2. From germline, CDR1 is LGHDT and CDR2 YNNKEL (reference sequence). V lost 0 bases and J lost 7; bases outside the gene matches: 15. The CDR3 has 19 amino acids. The CDR3 sequence: CASSQERGLAPGRFNEQFF. The CDR3 region has the DNA TGTGCCAGCAGCCAAGAAAGGGGACTAGCGCCCGGGAGATTTAATGAGCAGTTCTTC.

This clone was recorded only once. This chain uses TRBV27 with TRBJ2-1, with a weak D call TRBD2 (5 bases). CDR1 MNHEY and CDR2 SMNVEV come from the germline V gene (reference sequence). The CDR3 extends over 14 amino acids. V was trimmed by 5 bases and J by 0 bases, leaving 8 bases between them. The chain's CDR3 is CASSPRGSYNEQFF. The CDR3 nucleotides read TGTGCCAGCAGTCCTCGGGGCTCCTACAATGAGCAGTTCTTC.

This clone was seen a single time. J is TRBJ1-4 and V is TRBV18; D is possibly TRBD1 (5 bases). This CDR3 region has 16 residues. CDR1 is KGHSH, CDR2 LQKENI, per germline. The V end lost 6 bases, the J end lost 0 bases, and 14 bases lay between the germline ends. In nucleotides, the CDR3 is TGTGCCAGCTCCCCGGCCCGGGGGTCAACTAATGAAAAACTGTTTTTT. As protein: CASSPARGSTNEKLFF.

The J gene is TRBJ2-3, the V gene TRBV6-6, with unresolved D. With 0 bases removed from V and 2 bases from J, the gap between germline ends came to 3 bases. Germline loops: CDR1 MNHNY, CDR2 SVGAGI (reference sequence). CDR3 length: 13 amino acids. CDR3 sequence reads: CASSYSYTDTQYF. CDR3 DNA sequence: TGTGCCAGCAGTTACTCCTACACAGATACGCAGTATTTT.

The chain joins TRBV7-3 to TRBJ2-5; 9 bases are a match to TRBD1. Germline V gene lookup returns CDR1 SGHTA and CDR2 FQGTGA. The V segment lost 4 bases and the J segment 5 bases; nucleotides outside the gene matches: 2. The CDR3 runs to 13 residues. In nucleotides, the CDR3 is TGTGCCAGCAGCTCGGACAGGGGCGAGACCCAGTACTTC. Its translation is CASSSDRGETQYF.

The chain links TRBV10-2 to TRBJ2-2; 9 bases align to TRBD2. J lost 6 bases, V lost 4 bases, and 9 bases had no gene match. There are 16 residues in the CDR3. Germline V CDR1 and CDR2: WSHSY, SAAADI. The CDR3 is CASSGSEAGGSGELFF. The CDR3 DNA reads as TGCGCCAGCAGTGGGTCGGAGGCGGGAGGGTCCGGGGAGCTGTTTTTT.

The J gene is TRBJ2-1, the V gene TRBV18; 10 bases match TRBD2. With V trimmed by 2 bases and J by 4 bases, 11 bases remained unmatched. Germline CDR1 reads KGHSH; CDR2 reads LQKENI. The CDR3 is 18 amino acids. CDR3 in amino acids: CASSPVLAGVGWYNEQFF. The DNA for the CDR3 is TGTGCCAGCTCACCAGTCCTAGCGGGAGTGGGTTGGTACAATGAGCAGTTCTTC.

The rearrangement joins TRBV27 to TRBJ2-3, with TRBD2 matching over 7 bases. Trimming at V came to 5 bases and at J to 3 bases, leaving 8 bases not matched to a gene. Germline V gene sequence: CDR1 MNHEY, CDR2 SMNVEV (reference sequence). This CDR3 spans 15 amino acids. The CDR3, as DNA: TGTGCCAGCAGTCGATGGCGGGAGTCAACAGATACGCAGTATTTT. This sequence encodes CASSRWRESTDTQYF.

The genes are TRBV30 and TRBJ1-4; D call uncertain. CDR3 length: 14 amino acids. V lost 3 bases and J lost 8, with 16 bases in between. Germline assignment: CDR1 GTSNPN and CDR2 SVGIG (reference sequence). In nucleotides, the CDR3 is TGTGCCTGGAGGCGGGATCCAGATGTCGAAAAACTGTTTTTT. As protein: CAWRRDPDVEKLFF.

This chain uses TRBV19 with TRBJ1-1, with D unclear. CDR3 length equals 13 residues. In germline, CDR1 is LNHDA, CDR2 SQIVND (reference sequence). Deletions cut 2 bases from V and 2 bases from J, with 6 bases between. The CDR3 is CASSIITNTEAFF. In nucleotides, the CDR3 is TGTGCCAGTAGTATAATTACTAACACTGAAGCTTTCTTT.

The chain couples TRBV18 to TRBJ2-2, with D perhaps TRBD1 (6 bases). Germline CDR1 reads KGHSH; CDR2 reads LQKENI. This CDR3 is 15 amino acids long. The germline V and J ends were trimmed by 6 bases and 1 base, with 12 bases remaining between them. The CDR3 sequence is CASSPGTQNTGELFF. The CDR3 DNA reads as TGTGCCAGCTCCCCCGGGACACAGAACACCGGGGAGCTGTTTTTT.

The V and J genes are TRBV5-1 and TRBJ2-7; a weak D match, TRBD1 (6 bases). Between the trimmed V and J ends, which lost 4 bases and 0 bases, there was a span of 11 bases. Germline assignment: CDR1 SGHRS and CDR2 YFSETQ. The CDR3 runs 14 residues. The CDR3 loop reads CASSPRGSSYEQYF. In nucleotides, the CDR3 is TGCGCCAGCAGCCCCAGGGGAAGCTCCTACGAGCAGTACTTC.

The genes are TRBV7-9 and TRBJ2-7; possibly TRBD2 for D (5 bases). The CDR3 consists of 17 residues. V dropped 2 bases and J dropped 0 bases, with 17 bases sitting between them. From germline, CDR1 is SEHNR and CDR2 FQNEAQ (reference sequence). CDR3 nucleotide sequence: TGTGCCAGCAGCTTAAGTCCGGCTAGCACCTACTCCTACGAGCAGTACTTC. It translates to CASSLSPASTYSYEQYF.

This clone was counted once. This sequence joins TRBV5-8 and TRBJ2-1; TRBD1 matches at 9 bases. This CDR3 region has 17 residues. The germline CDR1 and CDR2 sequences are SGHTS and YDEGEE. The V gene end was trimmed by 1 base and the J gene end by 0 bases; junction bases not matched to a gene: 5. The CDR3 sequence: CASSLIGQGSSYNEQFF. Here the CDR3 DNA reads TGTGCCAGCAGCTTGATTGGACAGGGGAGCTCCTACAATGAGCAGTTCTTC.

As DNA, the CDR3 is TGTGCCTGGAGCCCGTCGACAGGAAGCCAAGAGACCCAGTACTTC. This sequence encodes CAWSPSTGSQETQYF. V gene TRBV30 combines with J gene TRBJ2-5, with D perhaps matching TRBD1 (6 bases). V gave up 3 bases and J gave up 1 base, with 15 bases separating them. This CDR3 region has 15 residues. Germline V gene data show CDR1 as GTSNPN and CDR2 as SVGIG (reference sequence). The full variable domain, completed using reference TRBV30 and TRBJ2-5, is SQTIHQWPATLVQPVGSPLSLECTVEGTSNPNLYWYRQAAGRGLQLLFYSVGIGQISSEVPQNLSASRPQDRQFILSSKKLLLSDSGFYLCAWSPSTGSQETQYFGPGTRLLVL.